This note documents a single T cell receptor (beta chain) sequence. Antigen: not known. The CDR3 extends over 17 amino acids. The data were obtained in a study of identical twins. Through template switching, a universal primer site was introduced, and the cDNA contained unique molecular identifiers. TCRdb recomputed calls from the 5' RACE reads with MiXCR, one row per CDR3 protein. The table lists 1,800,000 or so distinct CDR3 sequences, under 35% of them singletons. General study findings and limits: Part of the zero-insertion signal could reflect confounding by invariant MAIT and iNKT cells.

The sample taken for sequencing was cord blood. The V gene is TRBV21-1, the J gene TRBJ1-5; the D call TRBD1 from the table was never checked on the DNA. TRBV21-1 is flagged as a pseudogene. This clonotype was obtained from a newborn girl in good health. The CDR3 sequence is CASSKLSKGQGWQPQHF. The CDR3 DNA reads as TGTGCCAGCAGCAAACTCTCCAAGGGACAGGGCTGGCAGCCCCAGCATTTT.